This T cell receptor (beta chain) was profiled in a study of lymphopenia after photon versus proton radiotherapy. The CDR3 covers 13 residues. V gave up 2 bases and J gave up 6 bases; unmatched junction bases: 6. Germline assignment: CDR1 SQVTM and CDR2 ANQGSEA. The data were produced by immunoSEQ multiplex PCR, yet TCRdb's version contains in-frame clones alone and is incomplete. This sample has some 41,000 clones, with 85% to 90% found just once. This receptor was taken from a woman in her 70s with pancreatic cancer. Some clones in this sample may be carry-over from other donors' samples. Sequences were derived from peripheral blood, sampled from a patient treated with proton-based radiotherapy. The chain couples TRBV29-1 to TRBJ2-5, with TRBD1 matching over 7 bases. For the CDR3, the DNA is TGCAGCGTTGAAAACAGGGGCCGCAAGACCCAGTACTTC. Protein: CSVENRGRKTQYF.